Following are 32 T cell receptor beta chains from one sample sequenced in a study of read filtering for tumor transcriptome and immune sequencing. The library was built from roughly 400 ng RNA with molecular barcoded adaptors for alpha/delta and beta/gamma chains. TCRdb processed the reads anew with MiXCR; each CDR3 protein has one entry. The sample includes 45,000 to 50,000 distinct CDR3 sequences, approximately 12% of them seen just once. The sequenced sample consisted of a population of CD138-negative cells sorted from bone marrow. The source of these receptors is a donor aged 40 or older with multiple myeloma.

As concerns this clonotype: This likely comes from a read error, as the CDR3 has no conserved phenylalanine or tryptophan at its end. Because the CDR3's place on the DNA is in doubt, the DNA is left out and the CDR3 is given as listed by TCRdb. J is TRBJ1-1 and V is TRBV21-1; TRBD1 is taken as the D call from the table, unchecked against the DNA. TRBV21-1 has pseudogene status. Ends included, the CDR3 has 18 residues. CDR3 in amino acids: CASSFRQVKGPGNTEAFV.

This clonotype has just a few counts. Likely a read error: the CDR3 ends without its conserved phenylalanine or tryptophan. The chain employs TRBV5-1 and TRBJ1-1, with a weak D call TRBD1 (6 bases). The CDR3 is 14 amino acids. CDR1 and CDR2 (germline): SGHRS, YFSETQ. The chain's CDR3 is CACSLTGEPHEAFS. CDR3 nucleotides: TGCGCCTGCAGCTTGACAGGTGAACCCCATGAAGCTTTCTCT.

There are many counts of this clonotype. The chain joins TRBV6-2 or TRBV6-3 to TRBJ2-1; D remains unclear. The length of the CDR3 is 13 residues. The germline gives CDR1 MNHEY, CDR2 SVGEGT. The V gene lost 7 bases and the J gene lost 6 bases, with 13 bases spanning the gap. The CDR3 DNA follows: TGTGCCAGCACCCCCCTCCTGGGCAATGAGCAGTTCTTC. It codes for CASTPLLGNEQFF.

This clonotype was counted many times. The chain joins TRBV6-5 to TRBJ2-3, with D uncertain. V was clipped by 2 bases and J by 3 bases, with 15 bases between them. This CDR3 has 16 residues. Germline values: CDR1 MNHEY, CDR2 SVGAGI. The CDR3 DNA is TGTGCCAGCAGTTACCGAGAAGGGCTTGGGACAGATACGCAGTATTTT. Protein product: CASSYREGLGTDTQYF.

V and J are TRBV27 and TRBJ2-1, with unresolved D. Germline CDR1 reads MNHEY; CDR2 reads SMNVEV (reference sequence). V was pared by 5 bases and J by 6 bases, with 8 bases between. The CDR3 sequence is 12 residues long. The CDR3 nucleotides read TGTGCCAGCAGTCACTCCCGCAATGAGCAGTTCTTC. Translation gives CASSHSRNEQFF.

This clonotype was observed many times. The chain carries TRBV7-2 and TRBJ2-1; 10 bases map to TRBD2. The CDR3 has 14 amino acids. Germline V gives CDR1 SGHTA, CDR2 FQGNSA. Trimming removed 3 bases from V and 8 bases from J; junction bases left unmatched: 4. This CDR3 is CASSLQRGGHEQFF. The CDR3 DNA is TGTGCCAGCAGCTTGCAGCGGGGGGGGCATGAGCAGTTCTTC.

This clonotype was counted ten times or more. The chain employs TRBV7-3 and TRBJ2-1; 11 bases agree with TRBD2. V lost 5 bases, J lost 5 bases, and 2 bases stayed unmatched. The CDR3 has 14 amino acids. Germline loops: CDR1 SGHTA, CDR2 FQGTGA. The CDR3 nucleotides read TGTGCCAGCAGCCCGGGACTAGCGGACAATGAGCAGTTCTTC. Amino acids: CASSPGLADNEQFF.

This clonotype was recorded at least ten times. In DNA form, the CDR3 reads TGTGCCAGTCTTCTGGGCGGAGGGGTCCCAGATACGCAGTATTTT. This translates into CASLLGGGVPDTQYF. The chain recombines TRBV28 with TRBJ2-3, with D tentatively TRBD2 (6 bases). This CDR3 is 15 amino acids long. The V gene lost 9 bases and the J gene lost 4 bases, with 20 bases spanning the gap. Germline-derived CDR1 and CDR2 are MDHEN and SYDVKM. The full variable domain, in which reference TRBV28 and TRBJ2-3 provide the parts outside the CDR3, is DVKVTQSSRYLVKRTGEKVFLECVQDMDHENMFWYRQDPGLGLRLIYFSYDVKMKEKGDIPEGYSVSREKKERFSLILESASTNQTSMYLCASLLGGGVPDTQYFGPGTRLTVL.

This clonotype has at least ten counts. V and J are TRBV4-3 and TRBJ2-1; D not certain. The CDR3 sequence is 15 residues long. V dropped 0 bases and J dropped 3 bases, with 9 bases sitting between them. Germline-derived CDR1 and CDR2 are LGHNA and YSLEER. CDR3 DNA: TGCGCCAGCAGCCAAGATTACGGAAACTACAATGAGCAGTTCTTC. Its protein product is CASSQDYGNYNEQFF.

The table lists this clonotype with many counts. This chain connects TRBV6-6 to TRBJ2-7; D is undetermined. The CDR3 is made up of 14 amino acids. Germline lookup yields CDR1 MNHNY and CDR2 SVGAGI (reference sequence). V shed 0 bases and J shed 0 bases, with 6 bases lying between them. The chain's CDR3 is CASSYSGASYEQYF. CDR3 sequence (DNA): TGTGCCAGCAGTTACTCGGGTGCCTCCTACGAGCAGTACTTC.

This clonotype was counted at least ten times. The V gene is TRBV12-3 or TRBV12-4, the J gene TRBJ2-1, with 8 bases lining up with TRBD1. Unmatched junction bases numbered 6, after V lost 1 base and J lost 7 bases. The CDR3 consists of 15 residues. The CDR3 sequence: CASSLVQGAVNEQFF. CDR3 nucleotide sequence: TGTGCCAGCAGTTTAGTTCAGGGGGCGGTAAATGAGCAGTTCTTC.

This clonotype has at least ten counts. This CDR3 is CASSLTGPPYEQYF. The CDR3 DNA reads as TGTGCCAGCAGCCTGACCGGGCCTCCCTACGAGCAGTACTTC. The chain carries TRBV7-9 and TRBJ2-7; D not resolved. Deletions cut 5 bases from V and 2 bases from J, with 13 bases between. The CDR3 sequence is 14 residues long. Germline CDR1 reads SEHNR; CDR2 reads FQNEAQ (reference sequence).

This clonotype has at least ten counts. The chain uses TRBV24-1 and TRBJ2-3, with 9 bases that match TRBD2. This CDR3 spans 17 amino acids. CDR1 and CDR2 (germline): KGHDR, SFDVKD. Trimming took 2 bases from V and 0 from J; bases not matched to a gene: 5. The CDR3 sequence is CATSDWETSGSTDTQYF. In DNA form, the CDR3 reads TGTGCCACCAGTGATTGGGAGACTAGCGGTAGCACAGATACGCAGTATTTT.

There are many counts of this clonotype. For the CDR3, the DNA is TGTGCCAGCAGCCGAGGTGTAAGTTGGGGCAATCAGCCCCAGCATTTT. Its translation is CASSRGVSWGNQPQHF. The chain carries TRBV5-8 and TRBJ1-5; no firm D call. Germline V gene data show CDR1 as SGHTS and CDR2 as YDEGEE. The CDR3 runs to 16 residues. The V end lost 4 bases, the J end lost 2 bases, and 16 bases lay between the germline ends.

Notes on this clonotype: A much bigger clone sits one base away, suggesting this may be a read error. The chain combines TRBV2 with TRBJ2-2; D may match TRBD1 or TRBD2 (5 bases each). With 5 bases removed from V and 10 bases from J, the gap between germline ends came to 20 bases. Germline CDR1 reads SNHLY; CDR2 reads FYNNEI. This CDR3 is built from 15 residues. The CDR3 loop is CASSLEGPRGEELFF. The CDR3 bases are TGTGCCAGCAGTCTCGAAGGGCCGAGGGGCGAGGAGCTGTTTTTT.

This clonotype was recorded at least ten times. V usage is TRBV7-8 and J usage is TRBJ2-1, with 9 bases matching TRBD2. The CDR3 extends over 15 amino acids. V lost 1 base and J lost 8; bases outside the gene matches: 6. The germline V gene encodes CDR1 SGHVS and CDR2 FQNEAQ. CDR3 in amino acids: CASSLEGSGSYEQFF. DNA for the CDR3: TGTGCCAGCAGCTTAGAGGGTAGCGGGAGCTATGAGCAGTTCTTC. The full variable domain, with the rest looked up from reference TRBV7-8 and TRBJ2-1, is GAGVSQSPRYKVAKRGQDVALRCDPISGHVSLFWYQQALGQGPEFLTYFQNEAQLDKSGLPSDRFFAERPEGSVSTLKIQRTQQEDSAVYLCASSLEGSGSYEQFFGPGTRLTVL.

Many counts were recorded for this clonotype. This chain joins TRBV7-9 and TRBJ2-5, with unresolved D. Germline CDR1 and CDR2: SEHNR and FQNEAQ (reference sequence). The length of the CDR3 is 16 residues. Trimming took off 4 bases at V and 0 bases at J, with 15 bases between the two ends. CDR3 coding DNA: TGTGCCAGCAGCTCCCGGATCTCCGAGTACCAAGAGACCCAGTACTTC. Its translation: CASSSRISEYQETQYF. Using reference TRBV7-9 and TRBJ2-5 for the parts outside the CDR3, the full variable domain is DTGVSQNPRHKITKRGQNVTFRCDPISEHNRLYWYRQTLGQGPEFLTYFQNEAQLEKSRLLSDRFSAERPKGSFSTLEIQRTEQGDSAMYLCASSSRISEYQETQYFGPGTRLLVL.

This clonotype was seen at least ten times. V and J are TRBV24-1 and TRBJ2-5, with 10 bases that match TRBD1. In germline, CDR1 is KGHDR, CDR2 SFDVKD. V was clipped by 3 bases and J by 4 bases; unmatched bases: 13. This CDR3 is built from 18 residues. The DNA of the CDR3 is TGTGCCACCAGTGATCCCCAGACAGGGGGCGTGCCGGCAGAGACCCAGTACTTC. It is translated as CATSDPQTGGVPAETQYF.

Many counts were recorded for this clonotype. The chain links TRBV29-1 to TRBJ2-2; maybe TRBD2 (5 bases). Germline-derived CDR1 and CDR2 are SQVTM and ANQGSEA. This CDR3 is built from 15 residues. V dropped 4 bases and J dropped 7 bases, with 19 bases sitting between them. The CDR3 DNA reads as TGCAGCGTTGGGATGGGCGGACTGCTAGGCGGGGAGCTGTTTTTT. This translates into CSVGMGGLLGGELFF.

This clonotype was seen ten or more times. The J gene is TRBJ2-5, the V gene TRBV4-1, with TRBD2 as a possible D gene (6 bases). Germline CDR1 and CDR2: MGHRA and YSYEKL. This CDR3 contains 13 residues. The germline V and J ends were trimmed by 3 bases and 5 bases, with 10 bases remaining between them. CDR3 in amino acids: CASSHGTEETQYF. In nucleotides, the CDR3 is TGCGCCAGCAGCCATGGGACTGAGGAGACCCAGTACTTC.

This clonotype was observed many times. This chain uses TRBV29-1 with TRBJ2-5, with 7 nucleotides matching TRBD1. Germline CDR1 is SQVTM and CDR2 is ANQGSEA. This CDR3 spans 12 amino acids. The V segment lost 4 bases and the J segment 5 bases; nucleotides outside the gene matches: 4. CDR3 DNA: TGCAGCGTTGGAGGGGGCGCGGAGACCCAGTACTTC. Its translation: CSVGGGAETQYF.

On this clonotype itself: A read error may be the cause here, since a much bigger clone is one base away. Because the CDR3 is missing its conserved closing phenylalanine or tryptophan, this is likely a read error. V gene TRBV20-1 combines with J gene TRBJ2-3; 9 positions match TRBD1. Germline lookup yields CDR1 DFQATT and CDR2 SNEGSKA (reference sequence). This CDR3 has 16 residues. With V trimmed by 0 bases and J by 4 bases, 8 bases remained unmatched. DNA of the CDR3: TGCAGTGCTAGAGATCCGCCGGGACAGGGTGCAGATACGCAGTATCTT. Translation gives CSARDPPGQGADTQYL.

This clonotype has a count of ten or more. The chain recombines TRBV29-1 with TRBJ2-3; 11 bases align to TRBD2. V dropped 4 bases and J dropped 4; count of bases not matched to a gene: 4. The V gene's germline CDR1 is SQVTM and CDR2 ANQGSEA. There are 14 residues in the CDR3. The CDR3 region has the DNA TGCAGCGTTGTAATAGCGGGAGGGTCAGATACGCAGTATTTT. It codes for CSVVIAGGSDTQYF.

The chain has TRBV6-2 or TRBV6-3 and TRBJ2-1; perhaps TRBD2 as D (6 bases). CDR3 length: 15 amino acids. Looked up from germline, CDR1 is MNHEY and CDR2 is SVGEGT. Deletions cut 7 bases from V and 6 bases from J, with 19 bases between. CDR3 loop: CASIPGLAGCNEQFF. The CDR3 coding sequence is TGTGCCAGCATTCCGGGACTGGCGGGATGCAATGAGCAGTTCTTC.

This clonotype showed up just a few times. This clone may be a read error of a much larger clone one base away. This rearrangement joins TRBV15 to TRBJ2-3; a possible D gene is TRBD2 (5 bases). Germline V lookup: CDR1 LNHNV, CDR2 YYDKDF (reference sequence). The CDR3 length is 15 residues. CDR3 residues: CATSREARGTDTRYF. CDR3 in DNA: TGTGCCACCAGCAGAGAGGCCCGGGGAACAGATACGCGGTATTTT.

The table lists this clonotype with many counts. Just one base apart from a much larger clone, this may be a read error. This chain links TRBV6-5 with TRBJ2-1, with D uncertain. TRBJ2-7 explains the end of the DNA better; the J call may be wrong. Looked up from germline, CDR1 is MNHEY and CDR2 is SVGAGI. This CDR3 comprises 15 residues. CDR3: CASSLSPSNSNEQYF. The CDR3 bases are TGTGCCAGCAGCCTCAGTCCATCCAACTCCAATGAGCAGTACTTC.

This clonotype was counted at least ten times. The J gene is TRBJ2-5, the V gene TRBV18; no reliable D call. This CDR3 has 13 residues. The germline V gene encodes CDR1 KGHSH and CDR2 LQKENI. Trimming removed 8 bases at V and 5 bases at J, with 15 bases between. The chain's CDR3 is CASAGVGRETQYF. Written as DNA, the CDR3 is TGTGCCAGCGCCGGAGTGGGCAGGGAGACCCAGTACTTC.

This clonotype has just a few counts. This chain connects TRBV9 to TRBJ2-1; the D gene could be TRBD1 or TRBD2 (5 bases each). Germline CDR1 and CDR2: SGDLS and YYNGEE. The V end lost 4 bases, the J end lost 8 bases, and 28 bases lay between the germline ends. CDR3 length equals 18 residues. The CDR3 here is CASSPEGLFHHTNDEQFF. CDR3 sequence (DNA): TGTGCCAGCAGCCCCGAGGGGCTATTTCACCACACCAACGATGAGCAGTTCTTC.

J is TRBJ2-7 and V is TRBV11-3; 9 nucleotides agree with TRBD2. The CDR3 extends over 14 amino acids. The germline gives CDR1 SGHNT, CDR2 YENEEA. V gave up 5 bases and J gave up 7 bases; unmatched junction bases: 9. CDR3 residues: CASSGGTAGGEQYF. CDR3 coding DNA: TGTGCCAGCAGCGGCGGGACGGCGGGGGGGGAGCAGTACTTC. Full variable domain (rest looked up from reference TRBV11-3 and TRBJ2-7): EAGVVQSPRYKIIEKKQPVAFWCNPISGHNTLYWYLQNLGQGPELLIRYENEEAVDDSQLPKDRFSAERLKGVDSTLKIQPAELGDSAVYLCASSGGTAGGEQYFGPGTRLTVT.

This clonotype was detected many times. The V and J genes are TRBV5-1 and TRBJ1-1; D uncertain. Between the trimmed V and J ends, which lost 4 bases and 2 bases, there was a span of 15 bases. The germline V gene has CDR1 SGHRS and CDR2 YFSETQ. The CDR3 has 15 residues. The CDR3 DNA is TGCGCCAGCAGCAGAATTTTTCGGGAAAACACTGAAGCTTTCTTT. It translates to CASSRIFRENTEAFF.

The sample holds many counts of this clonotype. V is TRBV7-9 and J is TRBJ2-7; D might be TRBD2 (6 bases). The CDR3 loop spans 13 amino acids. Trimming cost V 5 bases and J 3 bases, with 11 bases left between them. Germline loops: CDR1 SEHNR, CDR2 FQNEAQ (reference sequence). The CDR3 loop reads CASSLGSNYEQYF. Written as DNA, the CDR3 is TGTGCCAGCAGCCTCGGGAGCAACTACGAGCAGTACTTC. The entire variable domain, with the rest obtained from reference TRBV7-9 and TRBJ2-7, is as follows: DTGVSQNPRHKITKRGQNVTFRCDPISEHNRLYWYRQTLGQGPEFLTYFQNEAQLEKSRLLSDRFSAERPKGSFSTLEIQRTEQGDSAMYLCASSLGSNYEQYFGPGTRLTVT.

The CDR3 DNA follows: TGCGCCAGCAGCATGGGACAGGTGGCACGAAAAAACATTCAGTACTTC. Translated: CASSMGQVARKNIQYF. The chain uses TRBV5-1 and TRBJ2-4; 8 bases are a match to TRBD1. The CDR3 has 16 residues. Germline lookup yields CDR1 SGHRS and CDR2 YFSETQ. With V trimmed by 4 bases and J by 4 bases, 10 bases remained unmatched.